Listed below are T cell receptor beta chains from one sample, sequenced in a study of response to subunit inactivated influenza vaccine. Via MiXCR, TCRdb re-called the RT-PCR reads, giving one row per CDR3 protein. The repertoire holds about 500,000 distinct CDR3 sequences, with approximately 7.8% as singletons. The sequenced sample was PBMCs from blood, obtained less than 30 months after vaccination. Receptors were obtained from a man between 45 and 75 years old who received an inactivated influenza vaccine. CDR3s include the opening cysteine and the closing phenylalanine or tryptophan. Fields, in order: clone size, D gene, J gene, V gene, CDR3 protein, CDR3 DNA. D genes are given only for firm matches. Some rows have no size entry. The others give once, few or many, or a class for an expanded clone.

abundance: many
d_gene: -
j_gene: TRBJ2-7
v_gene: TRBV20-1
CDR3aa: CSARYGVEVAAYEQYF
CDR3nt: TGCAGTGCTAGATACGGAGTGGAGGTAGCGGCCTACGAGCAGTACTTC

abundance: many
d_gene: -
j_gene: TRBJ2-5
v_gene: TRBV4-2
CDR3aa: CASSQGAGKQETQYF
CDR3nt: TGTGCCAGCAGCCAAGGAGCAGGCAAGCAAGAGACCCAGTACTTC

abundance: many
d_gene: -
j_gene: TRBJ2-2
v_gene: TRBV21-1
CDR3aa: CASGEEGCTGELFF
CDR3nt: TGTGCCAGCGGCGAGGAGGGTTGCACCGGGGAGCTGTTTTTT

abundance: few
d_gene: -
j_gene: TRBJ1-6
v_gene: TRBV2
CDR3aa: CASSEALLARGFYNSPLHF
CDR3nt: TGTGCCAGCAGTGAAGCGCTGTTGGCTCGGGGATTCTATAATTCACCCCTCCACTTT

abundance: -
d_gene: -
j_gene: TRBJ1-1
v_gene: TRBV20-1
CDR3aa: CSAPGLVNTEAFF
CDR3nt: TGCAGTGCCCCAGGGTTGGTGAACACTGAAGCTTTCTTT

abundance: many
d_gene: -
j_gene: TRBJ2-7
v_gene: TRBV7-3
CDR3aa: CASSLGPLGEQYF
CDR3nt: TGTGCCAGCAGCTTAGGACCGTTGGGCGAGCAGTACTTC

abundance: -
d_gene: -
j_gene: TRBJ2-3
v_gene: TRBV5-1
CDR3aa: CASSLRASTDTQYF
CDR3nt: TGCGCCAGCAGCTTAAGGGCCTCAACAGATACGCAGTATTTT

abundance: many
d_gene: -
j_gene: TRBJ2-5
v_gene: TRBV21-1
CDR3aa: CASSKGGAETQYF
CDR3nt: TGTGCCAGCAGCAAAGGGGGCGCGGAGACCCAGTACTTC

abundance: -
d_gene: -
j_gene: TRBJ1-1
v_gene: TRBV20-1
CDR3aa: CSASIRTEAFF
CDR3nt: TGCAGTGCTAGTATTCGTACTGAAGCTTTCTTT

abundance: -
d_gene: -
j_gene: TRBJ1-5
v_gene: TRBV7-2
CDR3aa: CASSSDSPQPQHF
CDR3nt: TGTGCCAGCAGCTCGGACAGTCCTCAGCCCCAGCATTTT

abundance: -
d_gene: TRBD1
j_gene: TRBJ1-6
v_gene: TRBV29-1
CDR3aa: CSAGTGPNSPLHF
CDR3nt: TGCAGCGCTGGGACAGGGCCCAATTCACCTCTCCACTTT

abundance: -
d_gene: -
j_gene: TRBJ2-7
v_gene: TRBV5-1
CDR3aa: CASSIASDGSGEQYF
CDR3nt: TGCGCCAGCAGCATAGCTAGCGATGGCAGTGGGGAGCAGTACTTC

abundance: -
d_gene: TRBD1
j_gene: TRBJ1-1
v_gene: TRBV25-1
CDR3aa: CASSTHRGRATEAFF
CDR3nt: TGTGCCAGCAGTACTCACAGGGGACGGGCAACTGAAGCTTTCTTT

abundance: -
d_gene: -
j_gene: TRBJ1-5
v_gene: TRBV20-1
CDR3aa: CSALNSNQPQHF
CDR3nt: TGCAGTGCACTCAATAGCAATCAGCCCCAGCATTTT

abundance: few
d_gene: -
j_gene: TRBJ2-5
v_gene: TRBV6-5
CDR3aa: CASSFAVKETQYF
CDR3nt: TGTGCCAGCAGTTTTGCCGTAAAAGAGACCCAGTACTTC

abundance: many
d_gene: TRBD2
j_gene: TRBJ2-3
v_gene: TRBV6-1
CDR3aa: CASSRRLAGGDTQYF
CDR3nt: TGTGCCAGCAGTCGCCGACTAGCGGGAGGGGATACGCAGTATTTT

abundance: many
d_gene: TRBD1
j_gene: TRBJ2-6
v_gene: TRBV10-3
CDR3aa: CAISSGQPTVAGANVLTF
CDR3nt: TGTGCCATCAGTTCGGGACAGCCAACGGTGGCTGGGGCCAACGTCCTGACTTTC

abundance: few
d_gene: -
j_gene: TRBJ2-3
v_gene: TRBV10-3
CDR3aa: CAISGGPGADTQYF
CDR3nt: TGTGCCATCAGTGGGGGACCCGGGGCAGATACGCAGTATTTT

abundance: many
d_gene: -
j_gene: TRBJ1-1
v_gene: TRBV7-2
CDR3aa: CASSSSTVNTEAFF
CDR3nt: TGTGCCAGCAGCTCCTCCACAGTGAACACTGAAGCTTTCTTT

abundance: many
d_gene: -
j_gene: TRBJ2-5
v_gene: TRBV5-1
CDR3aa: CASSGAETQYF
CDR3nt: TGCGCCAGCAGCGGAGCGGAGACCCAGTACTTC

abundance: few
d_gene: TRBD1
j_gene: TRBJ1-1
v_gene: TRBV7-9
CDR3aa: CASSLGQGDQAFF
CDR3nt: TGTGCCAGCAGCTTAGGACAGGGAGACCAAGCTTTCTTT

abundance: -
d_gene: TRBD2
j_gene: TRBJ2-2
v_gene: TRBV19
CDR3aa: CASSSGTSLLPGELFF
CDR3nt: TGTGCCAGTAGTAGCGGGACTAGTTTGTTGCCCGGGGAGCTGTTTTTT

abundance: -
d_gene: -
j_gene: TRBJ1-1
v_gene: TRBV11-2
CDR3aa: CASSLDIRGPEAFF
CDR3nt: TGTGCCAGCAGCTTAGATATCCGGGGGCCTGAAGCTTTCTTT